These T cell receptor beta chains were read from a single sample in a study of T cell responses to AZD1222 COVID-19 vaccine. Assay used: immunoSEQ multiplex PCR; TCRdb lists only in-frame clones, some missing. The sample lists 75,000 to 95,000 clones; about 85% were seen once. Sample: peripheral blood, taken on day 0 of AZD1222 vaccination. The receptors originated from an adult in good health. Both conserved end residues are part of each CDR3. A D gene is named only where the DNA matches it firmly. Rows give clone size only sometimes, using once, few, many, or a class for an expanded clone.

CDR3nt,CDR3aa,d_gene,v_gene,j_gene,abundance
TGTGCCAGCAGCCAAAGGGTAGGCGGGGAGCTGTTTTTT,CASSQRVGGELFF,.,TRBV3-1/TRBV3-2,TRBJ2-2,.
TGTGCCAGCAGCGTAGAGTCACAGGGGATGACCCAGTACTTC,CASSVESQGMTQYF,TRBD1,TRBV9,TRBJ2-5,once
TGTGCCAGCAGCCACACTGAAGCTTTCTTT,CASSHTEAFF,.,TRBV7-9,TRBJ1-1,.
TGTGCCAGCAGCTCGGGTCGAGATACGTACTACGAGCAGTACTTC,CASSSGRDTYYEQYF,.,TRBV13,TRBJ2-7,.
TGTGCCAGCAGTTTGGGACTAGCGGGGAGCTACGAGCAGTACTTC,CASSLGLAGSYEQYF,TRBD2,TRBV28,TRBJ2-7,.
TGTGCCAGCAGCGATTCCTACGAGCAGTACTTC,CASSDSYEQYF,.,TRBV7-3,TRBJ2-7,.
TGTGCCAGCAGCTTAGCAATGGGATCGAACACTGAAGCTTTCTTT,CASSLAMGSNTEAFF,.,TRBV7-9,TRBJ1-1,.
TGTGCCAGCAGTGAAAGTGGGCGCCCTGGGGCCTACGAGCAGTACTTC,CASSESGRPGAYEQYF,.,TRBV25-1,TRBJ2-7,.
TGTGCCTGGAGTGGGACAGGGGGCCGATATGGCTACACCTTC,CAWSGTGGRYGYTF,TRBD1,TRBV30,TRBJ1-2,.
TGTGCCAGCAGCATCTTTGGGGGGCGGGAGACCCAGTACTTC,CASSIFGGRETQYF,.,TRBV7-2,TRBJ2-5,.
TGTGCCAGCAGCCGGGCAATTGATAGCAATCAGCCCCAGCATTTT,CASSRAIDSNQPQHF,.,TRBV6-5,TRBJ1-5,.
TGTGCCAGCAGCCTTTACAGGGGACAGCCCCAGCATTTT,CASSLYRGQPQHF,TRBD1,TRBV5-6,TRBJ1-5,.
TGTGCCAGCAGTTTAGCGGGGGCCGCCGCTAACTATGGCTACACCTTC,CASSLAGAAANYGYTF,.,TRBV28,TRBJ1-2,.
TGTGCCAGCAGTTACATGCAGGGGAACGAGCAGTACTTC,CASSYMQGNEQYF,.,TRBV6-5,TRBJ2-7,.
TGCGCCAGCAGCCAAGAGTGGGCGGGGGGGACCTACTTAGAGACCCAGTACTTC,CASSQEWAGGTYLETQYF,TRBD2,TRBV4-3,TRBJ2-5,.
TGCAGCGCCGCCGGACAGGGGGGCACTGAAGCTTTCTTT,CSAAGQGGTEAFF,TRBD1,TRBV29-1,TRBJ1-1,.
TGCGCCAGCAGCCAGGCGGGACACCCTCTCTACGAGCAGTACTTC,CASSQAGHPLYEQYF,.,TRBV4-1,TRBJ2-7,.
TGTGCCAGCTCTCGCGGGACAGGTATGGAGCAGTACTTC,CASSRGTGMEQYF,TRBD1,TRBV2,TRBJ2-7,.
TGTGCCAGCAGTTCGACAGGGGGCGATGGCTACACCTTC,CASSSTGGDGYTF,TRBD1,TRBV12-3/TRBV12-4,TRBJ1-2,.
TGTGCCAGCAGCTTTCTTAACTATGGCTACACCTTC,CASSFLNYGYTF,.,TRBV5-4,TRBJ1-2,.
TGTGCCAGCTCACCACCGGCGGGGGGCGAGACCCAGTACTTC,CASSPPAGGETQYF,TRBD2,TRBV18,TRBJ2-5,.
TGTGCCAGCAGCTTGATAGGGGGGCTCTCCTACGAGCAGTACTTC,CASSLIGGLSYEQYF,.,TRBV5-6,TRBJ2-7,.
TGTGCCAGCAGCCCCGGACAGGGGAGTACCTATAATTCACCCCTCCACTTT,CASSPGQGSTYNSPLHF,TRBD1,TRBV7-9,TRBJ1-6,few
TGTGCCAGCAGCCTCATCGGACAGGTTGGCACCTTC,CASSLIGQVGTF,TRBD1,TRBV3-1/TRBV3-2,TRBJ1-2,.
TGTGCCAGCAGCTTGGAGGGGGGGTCAGATACGCAGTATTTT,CASSLEGGSDTQYF,.,TRBV5-8,TRBJ2-3,once
TGTGCCAGTACTTATTCTGGAAACACCATATATTTT,CASTYSGNTIYF,.,TRBV19,TRBJ1-3,.
TGTGCCAGCTCAGTCGGAACGACAGGGTTGGATACGCAGTATTTT,CASSVGTTGLDTQYF,TRBD1,TRBV18,TRBJ2-3,.
TGTGCCAGCAGGACCGGCTCCTACAATGAGCAGTTCTTC,CASRTGSYNEQFF,.,TRBV7-2,TRBJ2-1,.
TGTGCCAGCAGTGAAGGGACAGGGGGCGCGAACACCGGGGAGCTGTTTTTT,CASSEGTGGANTGELFF,TRBD1,TRBV2,TRBJ2-2,.
TGTGCCAGCAGCCGAGGCGGGGGGTTCGATCAGCCCCAGCATTTT,CASSRGGGFDQPQHF,.,TRBV7-8,TRBJ1-5,.
TGTGCCAGCAGTGGAGGGGCCTCGGGCCAGCCCCAGCATTTT,CASSGGASGQPQHF,.,TRBV25-1,TRBJ1-5,.
TGTGCCAGCTCACGAGACCCTGGAAACACCATATATTTT,CASSRDPGNTIYF,.,TRBV18,TRBJ1-3,.
TGCGCCAGCCGGACTAGCGGGGGGTCGGGGGAGCAGTTCTTC,CASRTSGGSGEQFF,TRBD2,TRBV10-2,TRBJ2-1,once
TGCGCCAGCAGCCATGGACGCGGAGAGGGGACCTACGAGCAGTACTTC,CASSHGRGEGTYEQYF,.,TRBV4-3,TRBJ2-7,.
TGTGCCAGCAGGGGGCGAGGACAGCCCCAGCATTTT,CASRGRGQPQHF,.,TRBV2,TRBJ1-5,.
TGTGCCACCAGTACAGGGCCTAGCAATCAGCCCCAGCATTTT,CATSTGPSNQPQHF,.,TRBV15,TRBJ1-5,.
TGTGCCAGCAGGGTTAGTGGCGTGAGCTCTGGAAACACCATATATTTT,CASRVSGVSSGNTIYF,.,TRBV6-6,TRBJ1-3,.
TGTGCTAGTGGTTTGGGGGACAGGGGTTTCTACGAGCAGTACTTC,CASGLGDRGFYEQYF,TRBD1,TRBV12-5,TRBJ2-7,.
TGTGCCAGCAGCTCCGGCGGGGGGGAGACCCAGTACTTC,CASSSGGGETQYF,TRBD2,TRBV7-8,TRBJ2-5,.
TGTGCCAGCAGCCCTTACAGGGGGGAGAACGAGCAGTACTTC,CASSPYRGENEQYF,TRBD1,TRBV6-2/TRBV6-3,TRBJ2-7,.
TGCAGCGTTGACATACAGGGTAGAAAGACCCAGTACTTC,CSVDIQGRKTQYF,.,TRBV29-1,TRBJ2-5,.
TGTGCCAGCTCACCACTGGGACAGGGGGAATATAATTCACCCCTCCACTTT,CASSPLGQGEYNSPLHF,TRBD1,TRBV18,TRBJ1-6,.
TGTGCCAGCTCAATTGGGACAGGGGAGTATCAGCCCCAGCATTTT,CASSIGTGEYQPQHF,TRBD1,TRBV18,TRBJ1-5,.
TGTGCCAGCAGCCCGCCTAGCGGGGGGGCCAATGAGCAGTTCTTC,CASSPPSGGANEQFF,TRBD2,TRBV7-9,TRBJ2-1,few
TGCGCCAGCGGGGTATCAAAAGGGGCCACCGGGGAGCTGTTTTTT,CASGVSKGATGELFF,.,TRBV5-1,TRBJ2-2,.
TGTGCCAGCAGCGGGACAGCCTACGAGCAGTACTTC,CASSGTAYEQYF,TRBD1,TRBV28,TRBJ2-7,.
TGTGCCATCGGAAACTGGATCACTGGAAACACCATATATTTT,CAIGNWITGNTIYF,.,TRBV6-5,TRBJ1-3,once
TGTGCCAGCAGCTTAATCCACGAGCAGTACTTC,CASSLIHEQYF,.,TRBV7-2,TRBJ2-7,few
TGTGCCATCAAAATAGAATTAGGGACCTCCCCTTATGGCTACACCTTC,CAIKIELGTSPYGYTF,.,TRBV10-3,TRBJ1-2,.
TGTGCCAGCAGTTACATCTCAGGGACAGGACGTCGCGAGCAGTACTTC,CASSYISGTGRREQYF,TRBD1,TRBV6-2/TRBV6-3,TRBJ2-7,.
TGTGCCAGCAGCGCGTCTGGACAGCTATACACTGAAGCTTTCTTT,CASSASGQLYTEAFF,.,TRBV9,TRBJ1-1,.
TGCGCCAGCAGCCAAGCTGGCGGGAACTATGGCTACACCTTC,CASSQAGGNYGYTF,.,TRBV4-1,TRBJ1-2,many
TGTGCCAGCAGCGAGGACTTTAGCACAGATACGCAGTATTTT,CASSEDFSTDTQYF,.,TRBV9,TRBJ2-3,.